The 28 T cell receptor beta chains presented below share a single source sample, sequenced in a study of identical twins. TCRdb re-called the 5' RACE reads through MiXCR, storing one row per CDR3 protein. The table lists 1.5 million to 2 million distinct CDR3 sequences, under 35% of them singletons. Sequencing was performed on cord blood. These receptors all come from a newborn girl in good health.

CDR3 bases: TGCAGTGCTAGAGATCTAATCGCTCTTGAGCAGTTCTTC. It translates to CSARDLIALEQFF. The chain recombines TRBV20-1 with TRBJ2-1; D is uncertain. Trimming took off 0 bases at V and 9 bases at J, with 12 bases between the two ends. Germline-derived CDR1 and CDR2 are DFQATT and SNEGSKA (reference sequence). The CDR3 runs 13 residues.

The chain couples TRBV20-1 to TRBJ2-1; D gene uncertain. The CDR3 covers 12 residues. Germline CDR1 and CDR2: DFQATT and SNEGSKA (reference sequence). V lost 1 base and J lost 6, with 7 bases in between. CDR3 sequence reads: CSARVWFNEQFF. The DNA for the CDR3 is TGCAGTGCTAGAGTTTGGTTCAATGAGCAGTTCTTC.

V and J are TRBV5-6 and TRBJ2-3; TRBD2 aligns across 7 bases. The germline V gene encodes CDR1 SGHDT and CDR2 YYEEEE. The CDR3 spans 15 residues. V gave up 4 bases and J gave up 2 bases; unmatched junction bases: 7. The CDR3 DNA reads as TGTGCCAGCAGCCCGCAAGCGGGGAACACAGATACGCAGTATTTT. Protein: CASSPQAGNTDTQYF.

DNA of the CDR3: TGCGCCAGCAAAGCGGGAGAATCGGGGACCCAGTACTTC. This codes for CASKAGESGTQYF. J is TRBJ2-5 and V is TRBV5-1; 8 nucleotides line up with TRBD2. Germline values: CDR1 SGHRS, CDR2 YFSETQ. V was pared by 6 bases and J by 7 bases, with 8 bases of the junction left unmatched. The CDR3 runs 13 residues.

This chain uses TRBV7-2 with TRBJ1-6; TRBD1 matches at 8 bases. The CDR3 totals 16 residues. The germline V gene has CDR1 SGHTA and CDR2 FQGNSA. V gave up 6 bases and J gave up 6 bases; unmatched junction bases: 10. The CDR3 nucleotides are TGTGCCAGCAGTCGACAGGGGCGCCCTCTTAATTCACCCCTCCACTTT. This sequence encodes CASSRQGRPLNSPLHF.

This clonotype showed up just a few times. The chain's CDR3 is CASSLAGDLTDTQYF. CDR3 coding DNA: TGTGCCAGCAGCTTAGCGGGGGACCTCACAGATACGCAGTATTTT. The V gene is TRBV7-9, the J gene TRBJ2-3; either TRBD1 or TRBD2 may supply D (5 bases each). Between the trimmed V and J ends, which lost 0 bases and 2 bases, there was a span of 9 bases. In germline, CDR1 is SEHNR, CDR2 FQNEAQ (reference sequence). The CDR3 is 15 residues long.

CDR3 sequence (DNA): TGTGCCAGCAGCTTAGATACAGCAGGTGCGCAGTATTTT. The encoded protein is CASSLDTAGAQYF. The chain recombines TRBV11-2 with TRBJ2-3; D gene unclear. Germline V gives CDR1 SGHAT, CDR2 FQNNGV. V lost 0 bases and J lost 10, with 11 bases in between. The CDR3 is 13 amino acids.

Only a few counts were recorded for this clonotype. The chain links TRBV18 to TRBJ1-2; 10 nucleotides line up with TRBD1. V lost 5 bases and J lost 1; bases outside the gene matches: 7. Germline V CDR1 and CDR2: KGHSH, LQKENI. The CDR3 consists of 16 residues. CDR3 sequence: CASSTGQGVDNYGYTF. CDR3 DNA sequence: TGTGCCAGCTCAACCGGACAGGGGGTTGATAACTATGGCTACACCTTC.

CDR3 sequence: CASSLDWTSGADEQFF. CDR3 bases: TGTGCCAGCAGCTTAGATTGGACTAGCGGGGCCGATGAGCAGTTCTTC. The chain employs TRBV11-2 and TRBJ2-1, with 12 bases fitting TRBD2. Unmatched junction bases numbered 5, after V lost 0 bases and J lost 8 bases. The CDR3 extends over 16 amino acids. Germline CDR1 reads SGHAT; CDR2 reads FQNNGV.

The V gene is TRBV7-2, the J gene TRBJ2-3; D gene uncertain. The CDR3 loop spans 15 amino acids. V was shortened by 2 bases and J by 2 bases, with 11 bases between the two germline ends. In germline, CDR1 is SGHTA, CDR2 FQGNSA. The CDR3 DNA is TGTGCCAGCAGCTTATCAAACGCAATCACAGATACGCAGTATTTT. Translating it yields CASSLSNAITDTQYF.

The J gene is TRBJ2-1, the V gene TRBV20-1; 11 bases fit TRBD2. The V segment lost 3 bases and the J segment 0 bases; nucleotides outside the gene matches: 16. This CDR3 has 20 residues. Germline loops: CDR1 DFQATT, CDR2 SNEGSKA (reference sequence). In DNA, the CDR3 is TGCAGTGCTAGGCCCGGGACTAGCGGAGTCCGATACTTCTCCTACAATGAGCAGTTCTTC. Translated, it gives CSARPGTSGVRYFSYNEQFF.

The V gene is TRBV12-3 or TRBV12-4, the J gene TRBJ1-1; D is perhaps TRBD1 (5 bases). The ends were cut back, 6 bases at V and 3 bases at J, with 11 bases in the middle. The CDR3 spans 13 residues. The CDR3 sequence is CASSRDLYTEAFF. The DNA for the CDR3 is TGTGCCAGCAGCCGGGACCTCTACACTGAAGCTTTCTTT.

The chain's CDR3 is CSARFRGWGTDTQYF. The CDR3 nucleotides read TGCAGTGCTAGATTTCGGGGTTGGGGGACAGATACGCAGTATTTT. The chain is built from TRBV20-1 and TRBJ2-3; tentatively, D is TRBD1 or TRBD2 (5 bases each). V was cut by 2 bases and J by 3 bases, with 15 bases left in between. Looked up from germline, CDR1 is DFQATT and CDR2 is SNEGSKA (reference sequence). CDR3 size: 15 residues.

This chain joins TRBV28 and TRBJ1-2; 8 bases match TRBD1. There are 13 residues in the CDR3. Germline loops: CDR1 MDHEN, CDR2 SYDVKM. The J segment lost 7 bases and the V segment lost 5 bases, leaving 6 bases of the junction unmatched. CDR3 coding DNA: TGTGCCAGCAGTAGGACAGGGTACGGTGGCTACACCTTC. Translating gives CASSRTGYGGYTF.

This clonotype has a handful of counts. This chain joins TRBV20-1 and TRBJ2-1, with 14 bases matching TRBD2. In germline, CDR1 is DFQATT, CDR2 SNEGSKA (reference sequence). V lost 3 bases to trimming and J lost 7 bases; unmatched junction nucleotides: 11. This CDR3 contains 17 residues. CDR3 region: CSARAQTSGRAWNEQFF. In DNA form, the CDR3 reads TGCAGTGCTAGGGCCCAGACTAGCGGGAGGGCCTGGAATGAGCAGTTCTTC.

This chain joins TRBV12-3 or TRBV12-4 and TRBJ2-1; the D gene is possibly TRBD1 (5 bases). Trimming took off 1 base at V and 8 bases at J, with 27 bases between the two ends. The CDR3 has 19 amino acids. Here the CDR3 reads CASSLDPGRVPSQYDEQFF. The CDR3 bases are TGTGCCAGCAGTTTAGATCCGGGCAGGGTACCTTCGCAGTACGATGAGCAGTTCTTC.

This chain uses TRBV30 with TRBJ2-7; D remains unclear. The CDR3 extends over 13 amino acids. CDR1 and CDR2 from the germline V gene are GTSNPN and SVGIG (reference sequence). Trimming stripped 3 bases from V and 6 bases from J, with 15 bases between. CDR3 sequence: CAWSRTPASEQYF. Written as DNA, the CDR3 is TGTGCCTGGAGCAGGACCCCCGCTTCCGAGCAGTACTTC.

This clonotype was seen a few times. The chain links TRBV21-1 to TRBJ1-2; the listed D gene, TRBD1, was not tested against the DNA. TRBV21-1 counts as a pseudogene. The length of the CDR3 is 19 residues. CDR3 bases: TGTGCCAGCAGCAATTCATTACCGGGACACCAAGGGTCTAACTATGGCTACACCTTC. Protein: CASSNSLPGHQGSNYGYTF.

The V gene is TRBV6-2 or TRBV6-3, the J gene TRBJ2-3; D assignment may be TRBD1 or TRBD2 (5 bases each). Germline assignment: CDR1 MNHEY and CDR2 SVGEGT. This CDR3 has 13 amino acids. V shed 6 bases and J shed 6 bases, with 13 bases lying between them. The CDR3 here is CASSPGTLDTQYF. CDR3 DNA sequence: TGTGCCAGCAGCCCCGGGACCCTGGATACGCAGTATTTT.

Only a few counts were recorded for this clonotype. The chain combines TRBV27 with TRBJ1-2, with TRBD1 matching 11 bases. V was pared by 1 base and J by 6 bases, with 1 base of the junction left unmatched. The CDR3 sequence is 14 residues long. The germline CDR1 and CDR2 sequences are MNHEY and SMNVEV (reference sequence). The CDR3 DNA is TGTGCCAGCAGTTTATGGGGACAGGGGGATGGCTACACCTTC. Translated, it gives CASSLWGQGDGYTF.

J is TRBJ2-3 and V is TRBV7-2; 8 bases match TRBD1. J was trimmed by 6 bases and V by 8 bases; bases with no gene match: 13. CDR1 SGHTA and CDR2 FQGNSA come from the germline V gene. The CDR3 has 15 amino acids. Here the CDR3 DNA reads TGTGCCAGCGGCTCGGTTACAGGGGGGTCGGATACGCAGTATTTT. Amino acids: CASGSVTGGSDTQYF.

J is TRBJ2-7 and V is TRBV2; D perhaps matches TRBD2 (6 bases). In germline, CDR1 is SNHLY, CDR2 FYNNEI. CDR3 size: 16 residues. Trimming cost V 3 bases and J 3 bases, with 18 bases left between them. The CDR3 region is CASSEIPTSWDYEQYF. The CDR3 DNA follows: TGTGCCAGCAGTGAGATCCCTACTAGCTGGGACTACGAGCAGTACTTC.

The chain couples TRBV4-1 to TRBJ2-7; no clear D gene. Trimming pared 1 base from V and 7 bases from J, leaving 17 bases between. The CDR3 length is 15 residues. Germline V lookup: CDR1 MGHRA, CDR2 YSYEKL. CDR3 nucleotide sequence: TGCGCCAGCAGCCAAGTGCTATTGTCTAGACATGAGCAGTACTTC. It encodes CASSQVLLSRHEQYF.

The chain is built from TRBV14 and TRBJ2-3; D not certain. Per germline, CDR1 SGHDN and CDR2 FVKESK. This CDR3 comprises 14 residues. Trimming shortened V by 1 base and J by 2 bases, and 7 bases separated the two germline ends. The CDR3: CASSQVTNTDTQYF. DNA of the CDR3: TGTGCCAGCAGCCAAGTGACAAACACAGATACGCAGTATTTT.

This clonotype was counted ten times or more. V is TRBV11-2 and J is TRBJ2-7, with D possibly being TRBD2 (6 bases). The CDR3 contains 15 residues. V was shortened by 1 base and J by 2 bases, with 12 bases between the two germline ends. CDR1 is SGHAT and CDR2 is FQNNGV in the germline V gene. The CDR3 bases are TGTGCCAGCAGCTTAGCGTCGACTAGAACCTACGAGCAGTACTTC. Its translation is CASSLASTRTYEQYF.

The chain employs TRBV9 and TRBJ2-1; D gene ambiguous. Near its end, the DNA agrees better with TRBJ2-7, so the J call may be wrong. CDR3 length equals 13 residues. From germline, CDR1 is SGDLS and CDR2 YYNGEE. This CDR3 is CASSVEIYNEQYF. The CDR3 DNA reads TGTGCCAGCAGCGTAGAGATTTACAATGAGCAGTACTTC.

The chain links TRBV30 to TRBJ1-1; tentative D call: TRBD1 (5 bases). Germline CDR1 reads GTSNPN; CDR2 reads SVGIG (reference sequence). Trimming took off 0 bases at V and 5 bases at J, with 19 bases between the two ends. This CDR3 is built from 16 residues. DNA of the CDR3: TGTGCCTGGAGTGTACCTATTACAAGGGGCGGAACTGAAGCTTTCTTT. It specifies CAWSVPITRGGTEAFF.

The chain couples TRBV6-5 to TRBJ2-1; 7 bases map to TRBD1. The J call may not be correct, given that the DNA end is closer to TRBJ2-7. This CDR3 has 15 residues. Germline V gene sequence: CDR1 MNHEY, CDR2 SVGAGI. The CDR3 sequence is CASSYGGQSYNEQYF. The CDR3 coding sequence is TGTGCCAGCAGTTACGGGGGACAGTCATACAATGAGCAGTACTTC.